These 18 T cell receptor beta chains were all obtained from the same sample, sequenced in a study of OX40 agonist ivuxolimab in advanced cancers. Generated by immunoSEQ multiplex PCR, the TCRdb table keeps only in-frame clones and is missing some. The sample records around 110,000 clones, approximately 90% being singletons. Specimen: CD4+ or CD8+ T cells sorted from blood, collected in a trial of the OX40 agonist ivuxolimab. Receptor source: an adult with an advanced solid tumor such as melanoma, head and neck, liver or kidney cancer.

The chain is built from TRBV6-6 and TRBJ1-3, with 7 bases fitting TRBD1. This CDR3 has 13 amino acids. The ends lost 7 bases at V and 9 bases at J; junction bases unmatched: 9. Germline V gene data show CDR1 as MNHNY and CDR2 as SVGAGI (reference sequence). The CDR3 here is CASILRGGTTIYF. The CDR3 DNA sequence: TGTGCCAGCATTCTCAGGGGGGGGACCACCATATATTTT.

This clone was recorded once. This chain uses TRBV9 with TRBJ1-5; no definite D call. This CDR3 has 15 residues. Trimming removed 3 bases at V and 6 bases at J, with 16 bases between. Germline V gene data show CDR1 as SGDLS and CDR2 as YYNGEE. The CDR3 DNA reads TGTGCCAGCAGCGCCTCAGCGGGTCTTAGTCAGCCCCAGCATTTT. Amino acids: CASSASAGLSQPQHF. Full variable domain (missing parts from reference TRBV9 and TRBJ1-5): DSGVTQTPKHLITATGQRVTLRCSPRSGDLSVYWYQQSLDQGLQFLIQYYNGEERAKGNILERFSAQQFPDLHSELNLSSLELGDSALYFCASSASAGLSQPQHFGDGTRLSIL.

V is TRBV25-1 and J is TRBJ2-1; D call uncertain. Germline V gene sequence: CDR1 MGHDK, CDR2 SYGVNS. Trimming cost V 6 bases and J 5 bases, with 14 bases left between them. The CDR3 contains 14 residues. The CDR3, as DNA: TGTGCCAGCAGCACGCTCGCCAGCGACAATGAGCAGTTCTTC. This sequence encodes CASSTLASDNEQFF. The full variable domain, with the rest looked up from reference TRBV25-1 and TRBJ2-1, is EADIYQTPRYLVIGTGKKITLECSQTMGHDKMYWYQQDPGMELHLIHYSYGVNSTEKGDLSSESTVSRIRTEHFPLTLESARPSHTSQYLCASSTLASDNEQFFGPGTRLTVL.

CDR3 nucleotide sequence: TGTGCCAGCAGCGGCGGTAGCGGGGGGGCTTATACGCAGTATTTT. Translating gives CASSGGSGGAYTQYF. The V gene is TRBV9, the J gene TRBJ2-3; 11 nucleotides line up with TRBD2. V lost 3 bases and J lost 7; bases outside the gene matches: 7. The CDR3 is 15 amino acids. Germline V lookup: CDR1 SGDLS, CDR2 YYNGEE.

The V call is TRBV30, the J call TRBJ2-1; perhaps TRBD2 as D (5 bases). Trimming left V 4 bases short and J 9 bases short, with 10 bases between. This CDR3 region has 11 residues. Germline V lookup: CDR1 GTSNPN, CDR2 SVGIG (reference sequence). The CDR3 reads CAWNRGSEQFF. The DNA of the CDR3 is TGTGCCTGGAACCGGGGTTCTGAGCAGTTCTTC.

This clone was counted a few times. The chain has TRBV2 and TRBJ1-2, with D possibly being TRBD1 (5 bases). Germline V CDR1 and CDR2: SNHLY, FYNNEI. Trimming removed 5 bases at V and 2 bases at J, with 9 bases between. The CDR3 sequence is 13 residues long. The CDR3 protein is CASSTGLNYGYTF. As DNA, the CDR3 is TGTGCCAGCAGTACAGGATTGAACTATGGCTACACCTTC.

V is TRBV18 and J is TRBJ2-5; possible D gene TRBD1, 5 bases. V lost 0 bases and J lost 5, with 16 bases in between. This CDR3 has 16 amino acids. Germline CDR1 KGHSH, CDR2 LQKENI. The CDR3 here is CASSPPKGSVGETQYF. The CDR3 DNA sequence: TGTGCCAGCTCACCACCAAAGGGGTCAGTAGGCGAGACCCAGTACTTC.

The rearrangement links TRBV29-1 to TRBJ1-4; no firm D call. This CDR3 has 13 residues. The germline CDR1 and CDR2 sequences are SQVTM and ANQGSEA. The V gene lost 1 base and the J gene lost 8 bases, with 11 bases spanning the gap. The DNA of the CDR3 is TGCAGCGTTGAAGCGGGTCTAGGGGAAAAACTGTTTTTT. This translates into CSVEAGLGEKLFF.

CDR3 region: CASSIRGTGLNQPQHF. CDR3 DNA: TGTGCCAGTAGTATTAGGGGGACAGGGCTCAATCAGCCCCAGCATTTT. This sequence joins TRBV19 and TRBJ1-5; 9 positions agree with TRBD1. The CDR3 runs 16 residues. With 3 bases clipped from V and 3 bases from J, the junction kept 6 bases outside the gene matches. Germline V gives CDR1 LNHDA, CDR2 SQIVND (reference sequence).

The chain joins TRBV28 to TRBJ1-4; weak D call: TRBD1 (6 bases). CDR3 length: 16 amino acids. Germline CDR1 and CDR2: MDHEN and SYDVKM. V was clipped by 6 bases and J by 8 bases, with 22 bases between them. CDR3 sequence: CASRTGGAQWLEKLFF. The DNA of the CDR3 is TGTGCCAGCAGAACGGGGGGCGCCCAATGGCTGGAAAAACTGTTTTTT.

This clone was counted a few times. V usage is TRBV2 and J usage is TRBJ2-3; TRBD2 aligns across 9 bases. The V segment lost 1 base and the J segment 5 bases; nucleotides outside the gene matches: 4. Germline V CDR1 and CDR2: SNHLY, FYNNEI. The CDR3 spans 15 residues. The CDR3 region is CASSEGTSDVDTQYF. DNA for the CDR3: TGTGCCAGCAGTGAAGGGACTAGCGATGTAGATACGCAGTATTTT.

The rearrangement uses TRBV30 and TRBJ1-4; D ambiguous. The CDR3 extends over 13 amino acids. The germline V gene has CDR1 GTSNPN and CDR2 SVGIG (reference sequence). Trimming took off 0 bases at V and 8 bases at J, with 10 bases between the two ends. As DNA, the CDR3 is TGTGCCTGGAGTGTAGGAGTTGACGAAAAACTGTTTTTT. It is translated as CAWSVGVDEKLFF.

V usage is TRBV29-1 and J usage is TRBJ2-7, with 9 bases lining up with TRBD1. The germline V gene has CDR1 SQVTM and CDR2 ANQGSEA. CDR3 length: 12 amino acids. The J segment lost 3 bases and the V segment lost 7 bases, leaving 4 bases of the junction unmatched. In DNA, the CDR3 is TGCAGCGCCGGGACAGGGTACTACGAGCAGTACTTC. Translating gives CSAGTGYYEQYF.

As DNA, the CDR3 is TGTGCCAGCAGCCCGGCCTACAGGGCGGCTAATGAAAAACTGTTTTTT. It yields the protein CASSPAYRAANEKLFF. V usage is TRBV7-8 and J usage is TRBJ1-4, with a weak D call TRBD1 (6 bases). The V end was cut by 5 bases, the J end by 3 bases, with 16 bases between. The CDR3 has 16 amino acids. Germline lookup yields CDR1 SGHVS and CDR2 FQNEAQ.

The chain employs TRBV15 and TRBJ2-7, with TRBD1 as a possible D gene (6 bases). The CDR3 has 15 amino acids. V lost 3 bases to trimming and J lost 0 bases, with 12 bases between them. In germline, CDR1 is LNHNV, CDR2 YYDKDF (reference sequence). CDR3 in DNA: TGTGCCACCAGCAGCCCACAGGGAAACTCCTACGAGCAGTACTTC. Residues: CATSSPQGNSYEQYF.

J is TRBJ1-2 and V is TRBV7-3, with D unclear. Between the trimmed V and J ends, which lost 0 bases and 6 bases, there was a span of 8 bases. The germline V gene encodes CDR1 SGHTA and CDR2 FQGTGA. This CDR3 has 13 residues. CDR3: CASSLTGDDGYTF. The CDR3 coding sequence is TGTGCCAGCAGCTTAACTGGAGATGATGGCTACACCTTC.

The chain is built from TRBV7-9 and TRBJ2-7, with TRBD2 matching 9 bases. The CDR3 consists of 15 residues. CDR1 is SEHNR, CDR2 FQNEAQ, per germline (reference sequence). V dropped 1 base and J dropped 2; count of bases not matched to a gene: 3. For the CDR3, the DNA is TGTGCCAGCAGCTTAGGGTCTAGCGGGGCCTACGAGCAGTACTTC. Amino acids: CASSLGSSGAYEQYF.

The DNA of the CDR3 is TGTGCCAGCAGCTCTGGACAGGCGTATCAGCCCCAGCATTTT. Translated: CASSSGQAYQPQHF. The chain couples TRBV11-2 to TRBJ1-5; 7 bases fit TRBD1. Trimming removed 4 bases from V and 5 bases from J; junction bases left unmatched: 5. Looked up from germline, CDR1 is SGHAT and CDR2 is FQNNGV. The CDR3 extends over 14 amino acids.